The rows below give T cell receptor beta chains drawn from one sample of a study of cytomegalovirus exposure and HLA in healthy donors. Here immunoSEQ multiplex PCR was the method, and the copy in TCRdb shows in-frame clones only, minus some. The repertoire holds some 240,000 clones, with less than 85% as singletons. The sequencing input was PBMCs. The receptors originated from a woman aged 18-29 years in good health and CMV-seronegative. Each CDR3 is given with its conserved first and last residue. D genes are given only for firm matches. Only some rows state a clone size, as once, few, many or a class for expanded clones.

.	TRBD1	TRBV6-5	TRBJ1-2	CASSYSWGQGWHGYTF	TGTGCCAGCAGTTACTCGTGGGGACAGGGGTGGCATGGCTACACCTTC
once	.	TRBV6-5	TRBJ1-1	CASSYSPSGETEAFF	TGTGCCAGCAGTTACTCCCCGTCTGGGGAGACTGAAGCTTTCTTT
.	.	TRBV6-5	TRBJ2-7	CASSHPGYEQYF	TGTGCCAGCAGTCACCCTGGTTACGAGCAGTACTTC
.	.	TRBV29-1	TRBJ2-7	CSCRTHSYEQYF	TGCAGCTGCCGGACGCATTCCTACGAGCAGTACTTC
.	.	TRBV7-9	TRBJ2-1	CASSFDREQFF	TGTGCCAGCAGTTTTGACCGTGAGCAGTTCTTC
.	.	TRBV9	TRBJ1-2	CASSVVEQGMNYTF	TGTGCCAGCAGCGTAGTAGAACAGGGTATGAACTACACCTTC
.	.	TRBV18	TRBJ2-7	CASSPGPQGEQYF	TGTGCCAGCTCCCCTGGGCCCCAGGGCGAGCAGTACTTC
once	.	TRBV27	TRBJ2-2	CASSYDRELFF	TGTGCCAGCAGCTACGACAGGGAGCTGTTTTTT
.	.	TRBV2	TRBJ1-2	CASSEGAAEGYTF	TGTGCCAGCAGTGAAGGGGCAGCGGAGGGCTACACCTTC
.	TRBD1	TRBV18	TRBJ2-3	CASSPRQGATDTQYF	TGTGCCAGCTCACCACGTCAGGGGGCTACAGATACGCAGTATTTT
.	.	TRBV5-6	TRBJ1-3	CASSPTPTRISGNTIYF	TGTGCCAGCAGCCCCACCCCTACACGGATCTCTGGAAACACCATATATTTT
.	TRBD1	TRBV27	TRBJ1-4	CASSTRQGAKQKLFF	TGTGCCAGCAGTACCAGACAGGGGGCGAAGCAAAAACTGTTTTTT
.	TRBD2	TRBV5-1	TRBJ2-7	CASSAGGEQYF	TGCGCCAGCAGCGCCGGGGGGGAGCAGTACTTC
few	.	TRBV9	TRBJ2-2	CASSVVLTGELFF	TGTGCCAGCAGCGTAGTTCTCACCGGGGAGCTGTTTTTT
.	.	TRBV5-1	TRBJ1-5	CASSLGWGIDQPQHF	TGCGCCAGCAGCTTGGGTTGGGGCATTGATCAGCCCCAGCATTTT
many	TRBD2	TRBV9	TRBJ2-7	CASSPAGLSYEQYF	TGTGCCAGCAGCCCAGCGGGACTCTCCTACGAGCAGTACTTC
.	TRBD1	TRBV6-1	TRBJ1-5	CASSRQGKDQPQHF	TGTGCCAGCAGCCGACAGGGGAAGGACCAGCCCCAGCATTTT
.	.	TRBV27	TRBJ1-4	CASSLWQGYEKLFF	TGTGCCAGCAGTTTGTGGCAGGGCTATGAAAAACTGTTTTTT
.	TRBD1	TRBV5-1	TRBJ2-5	CASSFGQGESETQYF	TGCGCCAGCAGCTTTGGACAGGGGGAGTCGGAGACCCAGTACTTC
.	.	TRBV28	TRBJ2-7	CASSFRGAGLGEQYF	TGTGCCAGCAGTTTCCGGGGCGCTGGCCTAGGGGAGCAGTACTTC
.	.	TRBV28	TRBJ1-2	CASSRRGGTGYTF	TGTGCCAGCAGCCGAAGGGGAGGGACTGGCTACACCTTC
.	.	TRBV7-9	TRBJ1-2	CASSPNQGNYGYTF	TGTGCCAGCAGCCCTAATCAGGGGAACTATGGCTACACCTTC
.	TRBD1	TRBV5-1	TRBJ2-7	CASSPRQGTTYEQYF	TGCGCCAGCAGCCCTAGACAGGGGACCACCTACGAGCAGTACTTC
.	.	TRBV5-8	TRBJ1-5	CASSLVTKYQPQHF	TGTGCCAGCAGCTTGGTTACCAAGTATCAGCCCCAGCATTTT
.	TRBD1	TRBV30	TRBJ1-2	CAWSSPGTGVWGYTF	TGTGCCTGGAGCTCCCCCGGGACAGGGGTATGGGGCTACACCTTC
.	.	TRBV18	TRBJ1-4	CASSPSSGEKLFF	TGTGCCAGCTCACCGAGTTCCGGCGAAAAACTGTTTTTT
once	.	TRBV9	TRBJ1-3	CASSVRSSGNTIYF	TGTGCCAGCAGCGTCCGAAGTTCTGGAAACACCATATATTTT
few	.	TRBV5-1	TRBJ1-2	CASSPSTANYGYTF	TGCGCCAGCAGCCCATCAACAGCTAACTATGGCTACACCTTC
.	TRBD1	TRBV5-4	TRBJ2-2	CASSSPGQGNTGELFF	TGTGCCAGCAGCTCGCCGGGACAGGGGAACACCGGGGAGCTGTTTTTT
.	.	TRBV4-1	TRBJ1-1	CASSQEEEGTEAFF	TGCGCCAGCAGCCAAGAAGAAGAGGGGACTGAAGCTTTCTTT
few	.	TRBV6-1	TRBJ1-5	CASSVLGVSNQPQHF	TGTGCCAGCAGTGTTCTCGGGGTTAGCAATCAGCCCCAGCATTTT
.	.	TRBV5-1	TRBJ2-1	CASSLADERAPHEQFF	TGCGCCAGCAGCTTGGCCGACGAGCGAGCACCGCATGAGCAGTTCTTC
.	.	TRBV7-6	TRBJ2-2	CASSTSLTGTGELFF	TGTGCCAGCAGCACTAGCCTAACAGGGACCGGGGAGCTGTTTTTT
.	TRBD1	TRBV9	TRBJ2-7	CASSGAADRVYEQYF	TGTGCCAGCAGCGGTGCCGCGGACAGGGTGTACGAGCAGTACTTC
once	.	TRBV6-5	TRBJ2-7	CASGPPYEQYF	TGTGCCAGCGGGCCTCCCTACGAGCAGTACTTC
.	.	TRBV10-1	TRBJ2-5	CASSDEGETQYF	TGCGCCAGCAGTGACGAAGGGGAGACCCAGTACTTC
.	.	TRBV30	TRBJ1-2	CAWSGSNYGYTF	TGTGCCTGGAGTGGGAGCAACTATGGCTACACCTTC
.	TRBD1	TRBV18	TRBJ1-2	CASSAGTGGGVGEGYTF	TGTGCCAGCTCCGCCGGGACAGGGGGCGGTGTCGGAGAAGGCTACACCTTC
.	.	TRBV5-6	TRBJ1-1	CASSFRVNEAFF	TGTGCCAGCAGCTTCAGGGTAAATGAAGCTTTCTTT